This TCR beta chain was recovered during a study of early T cells in non-severe SARS-CoV-2 infection. Overall study context: RNA in bulk from unsorted whole blood was sequenced, and chains were unpaired. Study-level points and caveats: Sequences matched to VDJdb favored anti-spike CD8 responses, while private and CD4 specificities were missed.

This clonotype was recorded a few times. The antigen is not known. Between the trimmed V and J ends, which lost 3 bases and 2 bases, there was a span of 16 bases. CDR3 length: 16 amino acids. The germline gives CDR1 SGHVS, CDR2 FQNEAQ. Each cDNA molecule carried a unique molecular identifier. TCRdb re-derived calls from the 5' RACE reads in MiXCR, one entry per CDR3 protein. The table records about 71,000 distinct CDR3 sequences, 13% to 15% of them present only once. The source was whole blood, collected at baseline. This clonotype was obtained from an adult who was a healthcare worker with PCR-confirmed SARS-CoV-2 infection or an uninfected control (not recorded which). This sequence joins TRBV7-8 and TRBJ1-2; D is perhaps TRBD1 (5 bases). CDR3 loop: CASSFSAGGGNYGYTF. Here the CDR3 DNA reads TGTGCCAGCAGCTTTTCCGCCGGGGGGGGAAACTATGGCTACACCTTC. Full variable domain (rest looked up from reference TRBV7-8 and TRBJ1-2): GAGVSQSPRYKVAKRGQDVALRCDPISGHVSLFWYQQALGQGPEFLTYFQNEAQLDKSGLPSDRFFAERPEGSVSTLKIQRTQQEDSAVYLCASSFSAGGGNYGYTFGSGTRLTVV.